This TCR beta chain was identified in a study of CD8+CD57+ T cells in acquired aplastic anemia. On the study more broadly: The study obtained an average of around 2.9 ug of DNA from sorted CD4+ and CD8+ cells. Study-wide findings and caveats: Patients and controls had in common twenty-nine CD8+ CDR3 sequences. Controls and patients did not differ significantly in CD8+ Simpson's diversity.

Germline CDR1 LGHDT, CDR2 YNNKEL (reference sequence). The CDR3 totals 16 residues. The V segment lost 3 bases and the J segment 5 bases; nucleotides outside the gene matches: 10. Only a few counts were recorded for this clonotype. What it binds is unknown. Sequencing involved patients with CD8+CD57+ cell expansion previously shown by flow cytometry. None of the patients had been given any therapy when their blood was sampled. Template material for TCR beta VDJ and CDR3 profiling consisted of genomic DNA. TCRdb analysed the reads with MiXCR anew, one entry per CDR3 protein. The sample has about 190,000 distinct CDR3 sequences; roughly half are singletons.

Input material: sorted CD4+, CD8+, or CD8+CD57+ T cells (not recorded which) from PBMCs. This rearrangement joins TRBV3-1 to TRBJ2-3; 8 nucleotides line up with TRBD2. This clonotype was sampled from a human donor with aplastic anemia. The CDR3 sequence is CASSQDGLAWEDTQYF. DNA for the CDR3: TGTGCCAGCAGCCAGGACGGACTAGCCTGGGAAGATACGCAGTATTTT.